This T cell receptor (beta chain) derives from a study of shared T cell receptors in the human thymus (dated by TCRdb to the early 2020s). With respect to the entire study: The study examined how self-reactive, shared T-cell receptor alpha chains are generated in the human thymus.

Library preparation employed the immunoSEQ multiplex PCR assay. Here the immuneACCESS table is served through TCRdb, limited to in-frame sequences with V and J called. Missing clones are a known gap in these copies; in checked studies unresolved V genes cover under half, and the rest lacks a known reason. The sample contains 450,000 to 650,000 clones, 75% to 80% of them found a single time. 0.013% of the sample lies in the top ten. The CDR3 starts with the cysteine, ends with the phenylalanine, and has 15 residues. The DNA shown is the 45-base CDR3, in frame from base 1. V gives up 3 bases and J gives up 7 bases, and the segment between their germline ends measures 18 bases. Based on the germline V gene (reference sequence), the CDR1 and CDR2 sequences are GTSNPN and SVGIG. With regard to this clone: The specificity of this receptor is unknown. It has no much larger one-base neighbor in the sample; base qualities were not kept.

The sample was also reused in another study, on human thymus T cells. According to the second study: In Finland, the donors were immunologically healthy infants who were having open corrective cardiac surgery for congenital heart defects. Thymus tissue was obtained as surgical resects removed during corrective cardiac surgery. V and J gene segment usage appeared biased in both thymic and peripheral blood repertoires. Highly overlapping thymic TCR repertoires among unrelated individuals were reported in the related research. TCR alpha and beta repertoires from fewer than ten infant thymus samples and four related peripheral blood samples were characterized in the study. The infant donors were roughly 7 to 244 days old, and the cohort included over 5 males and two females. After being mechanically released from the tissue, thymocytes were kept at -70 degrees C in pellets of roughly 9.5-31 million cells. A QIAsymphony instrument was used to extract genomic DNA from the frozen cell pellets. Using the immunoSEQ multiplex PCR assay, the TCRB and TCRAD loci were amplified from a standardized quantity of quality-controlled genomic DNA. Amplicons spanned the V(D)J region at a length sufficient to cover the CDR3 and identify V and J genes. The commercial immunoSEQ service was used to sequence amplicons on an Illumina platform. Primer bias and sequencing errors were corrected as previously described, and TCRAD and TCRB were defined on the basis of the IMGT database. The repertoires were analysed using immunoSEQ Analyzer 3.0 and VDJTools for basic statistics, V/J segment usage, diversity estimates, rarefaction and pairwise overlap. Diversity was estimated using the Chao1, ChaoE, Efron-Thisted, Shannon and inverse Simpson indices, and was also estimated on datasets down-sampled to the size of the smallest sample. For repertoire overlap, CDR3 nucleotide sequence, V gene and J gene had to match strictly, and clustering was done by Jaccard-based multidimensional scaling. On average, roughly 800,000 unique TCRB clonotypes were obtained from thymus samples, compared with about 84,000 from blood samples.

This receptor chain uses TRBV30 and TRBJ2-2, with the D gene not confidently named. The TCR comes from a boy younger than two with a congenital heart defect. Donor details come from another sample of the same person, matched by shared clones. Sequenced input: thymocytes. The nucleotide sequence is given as TGTGCCTGGAGCGTAGGATTCCTAGGTCACGGGGAGCTGTTTTTT. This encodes CAWSVGFLGHGELFF.